These 26 T cell receptor beta chains originate from one sample sequenced in a study of cytomegalovirus exposure and HLA in healthy donors. Both 60 Vbeta primers and 13 Jbeta primers went into the PCR. TCRdb keeps only in-frame clones here, not all; method: immunoSEQ multiplex PCR. The sample lists around 120,000 clones, around two thirds occurring once. Sequencing was performed on PBMCs. The receptors shown here come from a man aged 50 to 59 in good health and CMV-seropositive.

The chain couples TRBV28 to TRBJ1-1; 11 positions agree with TRBD1. Trimming at V came to 5 bases and at J to 3 bases, leaving 5 bases not matched to a gene. From germline, CDR1 is MDHEN and CDR2 SYDVKM. The CDR3 has 15 residues. The CDR3 here is CASSPRTGGYTEAFF. The CDR3 DNA sequence: TGTGCCAGCAGTCCCCGGACAGGGGGCTACACTGAAGCTTTCTTT.

Here the CDR3 reads CASRTTGFAEQFF. Written as DNA, the CDR3 is TGCGCCAGCCGGACGACAGGGTTTGCTGAGCAGTTCTTC. The chain carries TRBV5-1 and TRBJ2-1; 7 positions agree with TRBD1. With 7 bases clipped from V and 9 bases from J, the junction kept 10 bases outside the gene matches. The CDR3 consists of 13 residues. CDR1 and CDR2 from the germline V gene are SGHRS and YFSETQ.

The chain recombines TRBV5-1 with TRBJ2-3; possible D gene TRBD2, 5 bases. CDR3 length equals 14 residues. The germline CDR1 and CDR2 sequences are SGHRS and YFSETQ. With 3 bases removed from V and 6 bases from J, the gap between germline ends came to 14 bases. CDR3 in amino acids: CASSYREAPDTQYF. In DNA, the CDR3 is TGCGCCAGCAGCTACCGGGAAGCCCCTGATACGCAGTATTTT.

This sequence joins TRBV7-7 and TRBJ2-7, with 11 nucleotides matching TRBD2. Germline CDR1 SSHAT, CDR2 FNYEAQ (reference sequence). This CDR3 contains 15 residues. V dropped 2 bases and J dropped 5; count of bases not matched to a gene: 5. The CDR3 is CASSLRLAGIDEQYF. CDR3 in DNA: TGTGCCAGCAGCTTACGACTAGCGGGGATCGACGAGCAGTACTTC.

The V gene is TRBV7-2, the J gene TRBJ2-4, with 7 bases matching TRBD1. CDR1 is SGHTA and CDR2 is FQGNSA in the germline V gene. The CDR3 totals 13 residues. V lost 1 base, J lost 10 bases, and 4 bases stayed unmatched. Here the CDR3 DNA reads TGTGCCAGCAGCTTAGTACAGGGGCCGATTCAGTACTTC. Translating gives CASSLVQGPIQYF.

The rearrangement uses TRBV5-4 and TRBJ2-7; 11 bases are shared with TRBD2. This CDR3 is built from 16 residues. Looked up from germline, CDR1 is SGHNT and CDR2 is YYREEE (reference sequence). The V gene end was trimmed by 3 bases and the J gene end by 7 bases; junction bases not matched to a gene: 12. The CDR3 here is CASSSSGTSGLLEQYF. The CDR3, as DNA: TGTGCCAGCAGCTCCTCCGGGACTAGCGGCTTGTTGGAGCAGTACTTC.

The chain is built from TRBV10-3 and TRBJ2-3; 15 positions agree with TRBD2. CDR1 is ENHRY, CDR2 SYGVKD, per germline. J gave up 4 bases and V 4 bases, and 6 bases lay outside the gene matches. The CDR3 is 17 residues long. The CDR3 nucleotides read TGTGCCATCAGTGGCCCCGGACTAGCGGGGGGGGCAGATACGCAGTATTTT. As protein: CAISGPGLAGGADTQYF.

The chain carries TRBV19 and TRBJ2-2; perhaps TRBD1 as D (5 bases). Per the germline V gene, CDR1 is LNHDA and CDR2 is SQIVND (reference sequence). This CDR3 has 16 residues. V lost 5 bases, J lost 3 bases, and 16 bases lay in between. CDR3 protein: CASSPIFRVYTGELFF. The CDR3, as DNA: TGTGCCAGTAGTCCGATATTCAGGGTGTACACCGGGGAGCTGTTTTTT.

The chain employs TRBV6-5 and TRBJ2-5; 13 bases agree with TRBD2. V trimming: 2 bases; J trimming: 11 bases; junction bases outside the gene matches: 8. CDR1 is MNHEY and CDR2 is SVGAGI in the germline V gene. The CDR3 covers 15 residues. The DNA of the CDR3 is TGTGCCAGCAGTTACGGGACTAGCGGGGAAAAAAAGCAGTACTTC. Translated: CASSYGTSGEKKQYF.

This clone has more than one count but fewer than ten. As DNA, the CDR3 is TGTGCCAGCAGTATGCAGGGGGACTATGGCTACACCTTC. Protein: CASSMQGDYGYTF. The rearrangement links TRBV6-1 to TRBJ1-2; TRBD1 agrees at 7 bases. The CDR3 extends over 13 amino acids. V gave up 5 bases and J gave up 3 bases; unmatched junction bases: 3. Looked up from germline, CDR1 is MNHNS and CDR2 is SASEGT.

This clone has just one count. The rearrangement joins TRBV5-6 to TRBJ2-3; 9 bases are a match to TRBD2. With V trimmed by 4 bases and J by 5 bases, 11 bases remained unmatched. The germline V gene encodes CDR1 SGHDT and CDR2 YYEEEE. The length of the CDR3 is 16 residues. The CDR3 spells CASSPLSGGLGDTQYF. Here the CDR3 DNA reads TGTGCCAGCAGCCCTCTTAGCGGGGGATTGGGAGATACGCAGTATTTT.

The chain has TRBV27 and TRBJ2-3; 10 bases align to TRBD2. Looked up from germline, CDR1 is MNHEY and CDR2 is SMNVEV (reference sequence). The CDR3 runs to 16 residues. V trimming: 4 bases; J trimming: 4 bases; junction bases outside the gene matches: 8. The CDR3 spells CASSWLAGEGADTQYF. Here the CDR3 DNA reads TGTGCCAGCAGTTGGCTAGCGGGAGAAGGCGCAGATACGCAGTATTTT.

CDR3 bases: TGTGCCAGCACAGCCGGGACAGGGGGCAATGAGCAGTTCTTC. This encodes CASTAGTGGNEQFF. The chain carries TRBV27 and TRBJ2-1, with 11 positions matching TRBD1. CDR3 length: 14 residues. Trimming cost V 7 bases and J 6 bases; bases outside gene matches: 5. CDR1 is MNHEY and CDR2 is SMNVEV in the germline V gene (reference sequence).

V and J are TRBV18 and TRBJ2-6; D may be TRBD2 (6 bases). CDR1 is KGHSH and CDR2 is LQKENI in the germline V gene. The CDR3 length is 15 residues. Between the trimmed V and J ends, which lost 6 bases and 2 bases, there was a span of 11 bases. This chain's CDR3 is CASSGAGTGANVLTF. DNA of the CDR3: TGTGCCAGCTCCGGGGCGGGGACTGGGGCCAACGTCCTGACTTTC.

V and J are TRBV11-2 and TRBJ1-1; the D gene is possibly TRBD1 (5 bases). Germline V gene sequence: CDR1 SGHAT, CDR2 FQNNGV. The CDR3 contains 15 residues. V dropped 5 bases and J dropped 1 base, with 14 bases sitting between them. The CDR3 loop is CASSRWDSRNTEAFF. CDR3 nucleotides: TGTGCCAGCAGCCGGTGGGACTCTAGGAACACTGAAGCTTTCTTT.

The table lists this clone with a few counts. The chain is built from TRBV4-1 and TRBJ2-3; a weak D match, TRBD2 (5 bases). This CDR3 contains 18 residues. From germline, CDR1 is MGHRA and CDR2 YSYEKL. V was trimmed by 4 bases and J by 0 bases, leaving 20 bases between them. Here the CDR3 reads CASSRASGSLTSTDTQYF. The CDR3 region has the DNA TGCGCCAGCAGCCGAGCAAGTGGGAGTTTGACTAGCACAGATACGCAGTATTTT.

This clone occurred once. CDR3 sequence (DNA): TGTGCCAGCAGCGTGACAGTGAACACTGAAGCTTTCTTT. Amino acids: CASSVTVNTEAFF. The gene calls are TRBV9 and TRBJ1-1, with D possibly matching TRBD1 (5 bases). V was trimmed by 2 bases and J by 0 bases, leaving 5 bases between them. The CDR3 sequence is 13 residues long. Germline V lookup: CDR1 SGDLS, CDR2 YYNGEE.

The chain recombines TRBV25-1 with TRBJ1-1; possible D gene TRBD1, 6 bases. The CDR3 loop spans 16 amino acids. Germline CDR1 is MGHDK and CDR2 is SYGVNS. V was cut by 2 bases and J by 2 bases, with 15 bases left in between. CDR3 coding DNA: TGTGCCAGCAGTGAAGGGGGAGGGGGGGCTAACACTGAAGCTTTCTTT. Translated, it gives CASSEGGGGANTEAFF.

This clone was observed once. The rearrangement links TRBV13 to TRBJ2-1; 7 bases map to TRBD2. With V trimmed by 0 bases and J by 1 base, 9 bases remained unmatched. The CDR3 totals 18 residues. CDR1 and CDR2 (germline): PRHDT, FYEKMQ (reference sequence). The CDR3 is CASSLGAWTSGSYNEQFF. The CDR3 nucleotides read TGTGCCAGCAGCTTAGGAGCATGGACTAGTGGTTCCTACAATGAGCAGTTCTTC. The variable domain in full, completed from reference TRBV13 and TRBJ2-1, reads AAGVIQSPRHLIKEKRETATLKCYPIPRHDTVYWYQQGPGQDPQFLISFYEKMQSDKGSIPDRFSAQQFSDYHSELNMSSLELGDSALYFCASSLGAWTSGSYNEQFFGPGTRLTVL.

The V call is TRBV7-9, the J call TRBJ1-2; tentatively, D is TRBD1 (6 bases). The CDR3 consists of 14 residues. CDR1 is SEHNR and CDR2 is FQNEAQ in the germline V gene (reference sequence). Trimming shortened V by 0 bases and J by 7 bases, and 12 bases separated the two germline ends. CDR3 sequence: CASSLAWGGLGYTF. CDR3 bases: TGTGCCAGCAGCTTAGCGTGGGGGGGGCTTGGCTACACCTTC. The full variable domain, in which reference TRBV7-9 and TRBJ1-2 provide the parts outside the CDR3, is DTGVSQNPRHKITKRGQNVTFRCDPISEHNRLYWYRQTLGQGPEFLTYFQNEAQLEKSRLLSDRFSAERPKGSFSTLEIQRTEQGDSAMYLCASSLAWGGLGYTFGSGTRLTVV.

The V gene is TRBV5-4, the J gene TRBJ2-4, with D uncertain. The CDR3 has 9 amino acids. Germline CDR1 reads SGHNT; CDR2 reads YYREEE (reference sequence). V dropped 5 bases and J dropped 12 bases, with 6 bases sitting between them. The CDR3 coding sequence is TGTGCCAGCAGTCTCGGTCAGTACTTC. Translation: CASSLGQYF.

The chain carries TRBV29-1 and TRBJ2-2, with D tentatively TRBD1 (6 bases). CDR1 is SQVTM, CDR2 ANQGSEA, per germline. The length of the CDR3 is 14 residues. Deletions cut 6 bases from V and 1 base from J, with 12 bases between. CDR3 sequence reads: CSVRTDLNTGELFF. The CDR3 nucleotides are TGCAGCGTACGGACAGACCTGAACACCGGGGAGCTGTTTTTT.

This chain links TRBV27 with TRBJ1-1; TRBD1 agrees at 7 bases. From germline, CDR1 is MNHEY and CDR2 SMNVEV (reference sequence). V lost 6 bases and J lost 4; bases outside the gene matches: 8. The CDR3 is 14 amino acids. The CDR3 DNA is TGTGCCAGCAGACCCCAGGGGGGAGGCACTGAAGCTTTCTTT. It is translated as CASRPQGGGTEAFF.

CDR3 in amino acids: CASGFLTGGFEKLFF. In nucleotides, the CDR3 is TGTGCTAGTGGTTTCCTCACAGGGGGATTTGAGAAACTGTTTTTT. The rearrangement uses TRBV12-5 and TRBJ1-4; 8 bases agree with TRBD1. Germline values: CDR1 LGHNT, CDR2 FRNRAP. This CDR3 contains 15 residues. With V trimmed by 3 bases and J by 11 bases, 11 bases remained unmatched.

This clone was recorded a few times. This chain uses TRBV6-5 with TRBJ2-7; D perhaps matches TRBD1 (6 bases). Between the trimmed V and J ends, which lost 2 bases and 4 bases, there was a span of 12 bases. The V gene's germline CDR1 is MNHEY and CDR2 SVGAGI. The CDR3 consists of 14 residues. The CDR3 DNA follows: TGTGCCAGCAGTTACGAGGCAGGGGAATACGAGCAGTACTTC. This sequence encodes CASSYEAGEYEQYF.

The genes are TRBV10-1 and TRBJ1-1, with D tentatively TRBD1 (6 bases). Germline loops: CDR1 WNHNN, CDR2 SYGVQD (reference sequence). The CDR3 extends over 14 amino acids. Trimming left V 8 bases short and J 6 bases short, with 19 bases between. CDR3 sequence: CASRWRGAPPEAFF. CDR3 DNA: TGCGCCAGCCGCTGGCGGGGGGCCCCTCCTGAAGCTTTCTTT.